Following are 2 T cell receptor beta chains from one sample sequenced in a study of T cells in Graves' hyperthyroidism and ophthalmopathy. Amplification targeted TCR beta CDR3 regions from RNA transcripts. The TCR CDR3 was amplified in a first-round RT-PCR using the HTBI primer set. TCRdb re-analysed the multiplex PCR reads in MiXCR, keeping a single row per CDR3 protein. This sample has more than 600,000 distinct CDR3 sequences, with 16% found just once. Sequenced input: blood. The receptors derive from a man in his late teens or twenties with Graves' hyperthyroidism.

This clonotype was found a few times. CDR3 residues: CASSTPWEGPKDEQFF. The DNA for the CDR3 is TGTGCCAGCAGCACCCCGTGGGAGGGCCCCAAGGATGAGCAGTTCTTC. The V gene is TRBV7-9, the J gene TRBJ2-1, with 7 bases lining up with TRBD2. There are 16 residues in the CDR3. Germline V gene sequence: CDR1 SEHNR, CDR2 FQNEAQ (reference sequence). V was pared by 5 bases and J by 8 bases, with 15 bases of the junction left unmatched.

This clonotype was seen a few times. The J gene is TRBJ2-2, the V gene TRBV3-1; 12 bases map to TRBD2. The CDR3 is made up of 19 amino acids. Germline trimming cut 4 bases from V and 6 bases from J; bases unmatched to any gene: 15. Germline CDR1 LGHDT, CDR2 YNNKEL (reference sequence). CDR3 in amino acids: CASSRLLLAGGRGSGELFF. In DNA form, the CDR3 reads TGTGCCAGCAGCCGCTTACTACTAGCGGGAGGCCGGGGGTCCGGGGAGCTGTTTTTT. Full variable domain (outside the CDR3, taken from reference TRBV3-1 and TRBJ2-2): DTAVSQTPKYLVTQMGNDKSIKCEQNLGHDTMYWYKQDSKKFLKIMFSYNNKELIINETVPNRFSPKSPDKAHLNLHINSLELGDSAVYFCASSRLLLAGGRGSGELFFGEGSRLTVL.